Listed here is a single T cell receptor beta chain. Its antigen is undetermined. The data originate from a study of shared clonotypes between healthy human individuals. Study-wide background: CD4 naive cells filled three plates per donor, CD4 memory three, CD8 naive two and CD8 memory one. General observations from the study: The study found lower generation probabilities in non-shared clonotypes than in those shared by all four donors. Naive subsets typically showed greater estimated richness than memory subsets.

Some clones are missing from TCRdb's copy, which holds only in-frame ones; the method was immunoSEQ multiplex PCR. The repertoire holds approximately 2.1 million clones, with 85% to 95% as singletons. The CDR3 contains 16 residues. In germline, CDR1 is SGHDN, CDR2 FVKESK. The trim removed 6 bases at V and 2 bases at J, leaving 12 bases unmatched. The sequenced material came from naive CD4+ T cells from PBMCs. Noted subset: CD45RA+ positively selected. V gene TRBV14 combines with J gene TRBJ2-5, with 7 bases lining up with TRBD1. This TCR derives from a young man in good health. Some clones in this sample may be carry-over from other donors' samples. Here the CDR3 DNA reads TGTGCCAGCAGTCACGCGAAGGGCAGGGGGCAAGAGACCCAGTACTTC. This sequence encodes CASSHAKGRGQETQYF.